This TCR beta chain appears in the sequencing data of a study of Graves' ophthalmopathy and Graves' hyperthyroidism. Trimming cost V 5 bases and J 1 base; bases outside gene matches: 10. The CDR3 contains 16 residues. From RNA, the CDR3 regions of TCR beta chains were amplified and sequenced. In the first round, RT-PCR was carried out with HTBI primers, and a multiplex PCR formed the second round. One entry per CDR3 protein results from TCRdb running MiXCR on the multiplex PCR reads. The repertoire holds more than 1,000,000 distinct CDR3 sequences, with less than 45% as singletons. The sample holds many counts of this clonotype.

The source of this sequence is an adult man with Graves' hyperthyroidism. What was sequenced was peripheral blood or thyroid tissue (not recorded which). This chain uses TRBV12-3 or TRBV12-4 with TRBJ2-5; 7 positions agree with TRBD2. The CDR3 reads CASSPQSSGGQETQYF. The DNA for the CDR3 is TGTGCCAGCAGTCCACAATCCTCGGGGGGCCAAGAGACCCAGTACTTC.